What follows are 23 T cell receptor beta chains derived from one specimen sequenced in a study of Ad26.COV2.S vaccination and SARS-CoV-2 variants. Using immunoSEQ multiplex PCR, the repertoire was profiled, and TCRdb retains in-frame clones only, with some absent. The table has 250,000 or so clones, about 83% seen once. Treatment given: some 20 received Ad26.COV2.S at low or high dose, single or two shots; a few received placebo; per-sample allocation not given. Sampling happened 63 days after the first vaccine or placebo injection. The sample in question was peripheral blood, obtained in a trial of Ad26.COV2.S vaccine versus placebo. The source is a person aged 18 to 65 who received the Ad26.COV2.S COVID-19 vaccine or a placebo.

V and J are TRBV18 and TRBJ2-4, with 9 positions matching TRBD1. Trimming removed 3 bases from V and 7 bases from J; junction bases left unmatched: 13. The germline CDR1 and CDR2 sequences are KGHSH and LQKENI. This CDR3 contains 17 residues. DNA for the CDR3: TGTGCCAGCTCACCGAGGAGACAGGGGGAAGGTGCTAACATTCAGTACTTC. Its translation is CASSPRRQGEGANIQYF.

The CDR3 coding sequence is TGTGCCAGCAGCCAAGGTCAAAGACGGGAGACCCAGTACTTC. This encodes CASSQGQRRETQYF. V and J are TRBV3-1 (or the pseudogene TRBV3-2) and TRBJ2-5, with D unclear. CDR3 size: 14 residues. Germline-derived CDR1 and CDR2 are LGHDT and YNNKEL (reference sequence). V lost 1 base and J lost 5, with 11 bases in between.

This chain connects TRBV6-6 to TRBJ2-7; 7 nucleotides match TRBD2. The CDR3 runs to 13 residues. Trimming took 0 bases from V and 6 from J; bases not matched to a gene: 2. Germline lookup yields CDR1 MNHNY and CDR2 SVGAGI (reference sequence). The CDR3 bases are TGTGCCAGCAGTTACTCGACTAGCTCCGAGCAGTACGTC. This gives the protein CASSYSTSSEQYV.

V and J are TRBV5-6 and TRBJ1-2; tentative D call: TRBD1 (5 bases). Germline CDR1 reads SGHDT; CDR2 reads YYEEEE. V was clipped by 3 bases and J by 3 bases, with 15 bases between them. The CDR3 covers 15 residues. The CDR3 region is CASSYRTQIYYGYTF. Here the CDR3 DNA reads TGTGCCAGCAGCTACAGGACTCAAATCTACTATGGCTACACCTTC.

The V gene is TRBV29-1, the J gene TRBJ1-2; 7 nucleotides agree with TRBD1. J was trimmed by 4 bases and V by 3 bases; bases with no gene match: 2. This CDR3 is built from 12 residues. Germline V gene sequence: CDR1 SQVTM, CDR2 ANQGSEA. The CDR3 protein is CSVDQGGYGYTF. CDR3 DNA: TGCAGCGTTGATCAGGGGGGCTATGGCTACACCTTC.

The rearrangement joins TRBV18 to TRBJ2-7; 8 bases line up with TRBD1. With 6 bases clipped from V and 4 bases from J, the junction kept 5 bases outside the gene matches. The CDR3 is 13 amino acids. In germline, CDR1 is KGHSH, CDR2 LQKENI. The CDR3 region is CASSAGTGYEQYF. CDR3 DNA: TGTGCCAGCTCCGCAGGGACAGGTTACGAGCAGTACTTC.

This chain links TRBV30 with TRBJ2-5; possibly TRBD2 for D (5 bases). Trimming cost V 5 bases and J 5 bases, with 12 bases left between them. The germline V gene has CDR1 GTSNPN and CDR2 SVGIG (reference sequence). CDR3 length: 12 amino acids. The DNA of the CDR3 is TGTGCCTGGGCCTTAGAGGGCGAGACCCAGTACTTC. Encoded protein: CAWALEGETQYF.

This sequence joins TRBV11-2 and TRBJ2-7; TRBD1 matches at 10 bases. After removal of 4 bases from V and 3 bases from J, the junction contained 3 bases not matched to a gene. The germline V gene has CDR1 SGHAT and CDR2 FQNNGV. CDR3 length: 14 residues. The CDR3 is CASSSGQGSYEQYV. Here the CDR3 DNA reads TGTGCCAGCAGCTCGGGACAGGGGAGCTACGAGCAGTACGTC.

The chain carries TRBV7-2 and TRBJ2-1, with no clear D. The V gene's germline CDR1 is SGHTA and CDR2 FQGNSA. The CDR3 length is 12 residues. V was trimmed by 1 base and J by 10 bases, leaving 8 bases between them. The CDR3 loop reads CASSLVVREQFF. The CDR3 bases are TGTGCCAGCAGCTTAGTCGTGCGGGAGCAGTTCTTC.

The V call is TRBV9, the J call TRBJ1-1; D call uncertain. CDR1 and CDR2 from the germline V gene are SGDLS and YYNGEE. There are 15 residues in the CDR3. V was shortened by 0 bases and J by 3 bases, with 12 bases between the two germline ends. CDR3 coding DNA: TGTGCCAGCAGCGTAGAAGGGAATACGTACACTGAAGCTTTCTTT. It codes for CASSVEGNTYTEAFF.

Comments on this clone: Different DNA sequences within this sample yield the same CDR3. The chain joins TRBV9 to TRBJ2-5; D is unresolved. The CDR3 extends over 14 amino acids. In germline, CDR1 is SGDLS, CDR2 YYNGEE. V shed 0 bases and J shed 2 bases, with 8 bases lying between them. Written as DNA, the CDR3 is TGTGCCAGCAGCGTAGGTAACTCACAAGAGACCCAGTACTTC. Residues: CASSVGNSQETQYF.

The rearrangement links TRBV6-2 or TRBV6-3 to TRBJ2-5; no clear D. Trimming took off 4 bases at V and 5 bases at J, with 8 bases between the two ends. The germline gives CDR1 MNHEY, CDR2 SVGEGT. This CDR3 is built from 12 residues. The CDR3 nucleotides read TGTGCCAGCAGTTCCCTTACGGAGACCCAGTACTTC. Translated: CASSSLTETQYF.

This clone was counted between two and nine times. This rearrangement joins TRBV30 to TRBJ2-3, with D hard to call. The V end lost 2 bases, the J end lost 2 bases, and 5 bases lay between the germline ends. The CDR3 runs 12 residues. The germline V gene has CDR1 GTSNPN and CDR2 SVGIG (reference sequence). The CDR3 DNA reads as TGTGCCTGGAGTTTATTCACAGATACGCAGTATTTT. Protein sequence: CAWSLFTDTQYF.

In its sample, this clone was seen once. The rearrangement links TRBV18 to TRBJ1-5; tentative D call: TRBD1 (6 bases). The V and J ends lost 6 bases and 3 bases respectively, with 12 bases between them. The germline V gene has CDR1 KGHSH and CDR2 LQKENI. CDR3 length: 14 residues. CDR3 protein: CASSLGGPNQPQHF. Here the CDR3 DNA reads TGTGCCAGCTCGCTGGGGGGGCCCAATCAGCCCCAGCATTTT.

The chain carries TRBV19 and TRBJ1-6; 8 positions match TRBD1. V trimming: 5 bases; J trimming: 11 bases; junction bases outside the gene matches: 8. Germline V lookup: CDR1 LNHDA, CDR2 SQIVND (reference sequence). This CDR3 contains 14 residues. The CDR3 region is CASSFRGRTPPLHF. Written as DNA, the CDR3 is TGTGCCAGTAGTTTCAGGGGGCGCACTCCACCCCTCCACTTT.

The CDR3 nucleotides are TGTGCCAGCAGTCCCTCCCCACAGGTGGTTGAATATGGCTACACCTTC. The encoded protein is CASSPSPQVVEYGYTF. This chain connects TRBV7-2 to TRBJ1-2; possibly TRBD1 for D (5 bases). Germline V gene lookup returns CDR1 SGHTA and CDR2 FQGNSA. The V end was cut by 6 bases, the J end by 5 bases, with 22 bases between. The CDR3 totals 16 residues.

The CDR3 loop reads CASMGRIPEAFF. DNA of the CDR3: TGTGCCAGTATGGGCAGGATCCCTGAAGCTTTCTTT. The chain links TRBV19 to TRBJ1-1; no definite D call. Looked up from germline, CDR1 is LNHDA and CDR2 is SQIVND (reference sequence). The CDR3 runs 12 residues. Trimming left V 7 bases short and J 6 bases short, with 12 bases between.

The chain joins TRBV11-2 to TRBJ2-1, with 12 positions matching TRBD2. The trim removed 6 bases at V and 7 bases at J, leaving 7 bases unmatched. This CDR3 region has 15 residues. The V gene's germline CDR1 is SGHAT and CDR2 FQNNGV. CDR3 in amino acids: CASSRLAGVGNEQFF. The DNA of the CDR3 is TGTGCCAGCAGTCGACTAGCGGGAGTAGGAAATGAGCAGTTCTTC.

V and J are TRBV6-5 and TRBJ2-5, with 9 bases identical to TRBD2. The germline V gene has CDR1 MNHEY and CDR2 SVGAGI. V shed 6 bases and J 5 bases; nucleotides not matched to a gene: 10. CDR3 size: 15 residues. As DNA, the CDR3 is TGTGCCAGCAGCTCTGGACTAGCGAGGAATGAGACCCAGTACTTC. This codes for CASSSGLARNETQYF.

The chain's CDR3 is CASSFIGGASGELFF. DNA of the CDR3: TGTGCCAGCAGTTTCATAGGGGGGGCGTCCGGGGAGCTGTTTTTT. The chain is built from TRBV27 and TRBJ2-2; a possible D gene is TRBD2 (7 bases). The length of the CDR3 is 15 residues. CDR1 is MNHEY, CDR2 SMNVEV, per germline (reference sequence). Trimming took off 3 bases at V and 6 bases at J, with 14 bases between the two ends.

This chain links TRBV24-1 with TRBJ2-1, with 15 bases lining up with TRBD2. The V gene's germline CDR1 is KGHDR and CDR2 SFDVKD. The trim removed 5 bases at V and 0 bases at J, leaving 7 bases unmatched. The CDR3 consists of 19 residues. In nucleotides, the CDR3 is TGTGCCACCAGTGTCACCGGGACTAGCGGGGGGCCCTCCTACAATGAGCAGTTCTTC. Translation: CATSVTGTSGGPSYNEQFF.

The rearrangement links TRBV18 to TRBJ2-7; D uncertain. Between the trimmed V and J ends, which lost 0 bases and 2 bases, there was a span of 5 bases. CDR1 is KGHSH and CDR2 is LQKENI in the germline V gene. CDR3 size: 13 residues. The CDR3 loop is CASSPPRTYEQYF. The DNA of the CDR3 is TGTGCCAGCTCACCACCCAGGACCTACGAGCAGTACTTC.

The chain employs TRBV6-1 and TRBJ1-3; no reliable D call. V lost 4 bases to trimming and J lost 3 bases, with 16 bases between them. CDR1 and CDR2 (germline): MNHNS, SASEGT. This CDR3 region has 16 residues. In DNA, the CDR3 is TGTGCCAGCAGTGCCCAGATGACACTGATTGGAAACACCATATATTTT. Protein: CASSAQMTLIGNTIYF.